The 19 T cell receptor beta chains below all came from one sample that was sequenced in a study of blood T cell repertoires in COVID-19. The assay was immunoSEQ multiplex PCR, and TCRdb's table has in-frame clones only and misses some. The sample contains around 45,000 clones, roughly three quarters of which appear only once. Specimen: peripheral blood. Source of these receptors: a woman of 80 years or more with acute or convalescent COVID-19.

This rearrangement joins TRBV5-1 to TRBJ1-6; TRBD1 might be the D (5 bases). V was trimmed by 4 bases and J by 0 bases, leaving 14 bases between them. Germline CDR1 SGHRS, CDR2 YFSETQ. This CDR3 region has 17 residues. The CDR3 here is CASSPGLLSSYNSPLHF. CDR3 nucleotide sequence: TGCGCCAGCAGCCCGGGACTCTTGAGCTCCTATAATTCACCCCTCCACTTT.

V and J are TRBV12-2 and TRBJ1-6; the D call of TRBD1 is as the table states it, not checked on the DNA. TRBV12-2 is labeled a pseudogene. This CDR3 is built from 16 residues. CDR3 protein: CASRFTDRLYNSPLHF. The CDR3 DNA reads TGTGCAAGTCGCTTCACCGACAGGTTGTATAATTCACCCCTCCACTTT.

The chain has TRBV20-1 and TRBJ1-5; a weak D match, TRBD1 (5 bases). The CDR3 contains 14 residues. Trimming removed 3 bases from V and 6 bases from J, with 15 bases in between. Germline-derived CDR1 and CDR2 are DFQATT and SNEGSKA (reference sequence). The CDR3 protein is CSASTQGNFQPQHF. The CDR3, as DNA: TGCAGTGCTAGTACCCAGGGAAATTTTCAGCCCCAGCATTTT.

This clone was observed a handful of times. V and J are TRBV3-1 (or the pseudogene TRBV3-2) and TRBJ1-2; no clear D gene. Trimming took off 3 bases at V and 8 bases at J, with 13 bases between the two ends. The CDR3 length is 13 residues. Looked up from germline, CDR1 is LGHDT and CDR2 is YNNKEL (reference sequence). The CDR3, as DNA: TGTGCCAGCAGCCAGGATACTAGCGGAGGCTACACCTTC. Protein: CASSQDTSGGYTF.

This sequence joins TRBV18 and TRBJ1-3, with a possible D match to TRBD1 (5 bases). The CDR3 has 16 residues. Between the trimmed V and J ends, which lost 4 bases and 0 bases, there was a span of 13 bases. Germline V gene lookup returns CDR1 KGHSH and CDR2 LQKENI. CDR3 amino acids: CASSLDNYSSGNTIYF. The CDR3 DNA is TGTGCCAGCTCACTGGACAATTACTCCTCTGGAAACACCATATATTTT.

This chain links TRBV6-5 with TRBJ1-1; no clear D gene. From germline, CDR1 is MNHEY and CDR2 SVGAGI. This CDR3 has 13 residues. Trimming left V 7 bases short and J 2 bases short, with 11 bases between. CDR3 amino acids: CASKDGPNTEAFF. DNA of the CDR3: TGTGCCAGCAAGGATGGGCCCAACACTGAAGCTTTCTTT.

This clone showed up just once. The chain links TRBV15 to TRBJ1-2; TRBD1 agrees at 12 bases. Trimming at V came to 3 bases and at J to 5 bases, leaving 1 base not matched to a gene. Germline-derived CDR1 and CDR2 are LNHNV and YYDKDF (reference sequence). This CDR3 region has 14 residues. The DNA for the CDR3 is TGTGCCACCAGCAGGGGACAGGGGGCATATGGCTACACCTTC. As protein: CATSRGQGAYGYTF. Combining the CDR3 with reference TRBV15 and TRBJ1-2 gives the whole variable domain DAMVIQNPRYQVTQFGKPVTLSCSQTLNHNVMYWYQQKSSQAPKLLFHYYDKDFNNEADTPDNFQSRRPNTSFCFLDIRSPGLGDTAMYLCATSRGQGAYGYTFGSGTRLTVV.

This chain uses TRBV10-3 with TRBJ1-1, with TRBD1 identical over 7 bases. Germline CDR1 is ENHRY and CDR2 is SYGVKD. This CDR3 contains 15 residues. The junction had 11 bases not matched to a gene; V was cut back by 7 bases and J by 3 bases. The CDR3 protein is CAIKIQTGSDTEAFF. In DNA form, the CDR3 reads TGTGCCATCAAAATACAGACAGGGTCGGACACTGAAGCTTTCTTT.

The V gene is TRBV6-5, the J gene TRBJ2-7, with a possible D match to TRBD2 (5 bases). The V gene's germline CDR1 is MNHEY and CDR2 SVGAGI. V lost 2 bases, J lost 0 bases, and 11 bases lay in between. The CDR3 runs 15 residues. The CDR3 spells CASSYLGLNSYEQYF. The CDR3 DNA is TGTGCCAGCAGTTACCTAGGACTCAACTCCTACGAGCAGTACTTC.

DNA for the CDR3: TGTGCCAGCTCACCAGGGAATAGCGGGATAAACGAGCAGTACTTC. It translates to CASSPGNSGINEQYF. The chain uses TRBV18 and TRBJ2-7; 8 bases fit TRBD2. Germline CDR1 is KGHSH and CDR2 is LQKENI. The CDR3 spans 15 residues. The V segment lost 2 bases and the J segment 5 bases; nucleotides outside the gene matches: 8.

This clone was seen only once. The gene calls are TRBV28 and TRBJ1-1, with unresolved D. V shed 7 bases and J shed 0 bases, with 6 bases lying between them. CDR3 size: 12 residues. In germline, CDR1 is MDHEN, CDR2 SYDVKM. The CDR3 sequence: CASKQMNTEAFF. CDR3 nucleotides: TGTGCCAGCAAACAGATGAACACTGAAGCTTTCTTT.

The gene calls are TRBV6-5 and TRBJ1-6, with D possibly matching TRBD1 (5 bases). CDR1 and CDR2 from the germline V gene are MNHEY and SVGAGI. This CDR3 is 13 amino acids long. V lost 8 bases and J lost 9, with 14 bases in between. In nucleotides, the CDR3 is TGTGCCAGCTTCAACCAGGGAGGTTCACCCCTCCACTTT. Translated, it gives CASFNQGGSPLHF.

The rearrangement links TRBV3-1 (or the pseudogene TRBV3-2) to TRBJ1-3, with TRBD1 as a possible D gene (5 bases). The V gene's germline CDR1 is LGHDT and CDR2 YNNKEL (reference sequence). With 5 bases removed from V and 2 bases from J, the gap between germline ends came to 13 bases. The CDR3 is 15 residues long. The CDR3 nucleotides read TGTGCCAGCAGCACTTCCGGGGGGGCTGGAAACACCATATATTTT. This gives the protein CASSTSGGAGNTIYF.

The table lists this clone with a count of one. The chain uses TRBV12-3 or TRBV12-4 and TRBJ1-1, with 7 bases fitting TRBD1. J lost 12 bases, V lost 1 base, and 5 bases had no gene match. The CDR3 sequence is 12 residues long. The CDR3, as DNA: TGTGCCAGCAGTTTAGGGGCAGGGGGGTCTTTCTTT. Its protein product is CASSLGAGGSFF.

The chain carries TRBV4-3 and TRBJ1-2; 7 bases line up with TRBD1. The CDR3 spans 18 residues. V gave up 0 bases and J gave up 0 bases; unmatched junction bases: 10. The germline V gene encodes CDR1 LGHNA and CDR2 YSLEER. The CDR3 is CASSQERGTDGPNYGYTF. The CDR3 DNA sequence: TGCGCCAGCAGCCAAGAACGCGGGACAGATGGCCCTAACTATGGCTACACCTTC.

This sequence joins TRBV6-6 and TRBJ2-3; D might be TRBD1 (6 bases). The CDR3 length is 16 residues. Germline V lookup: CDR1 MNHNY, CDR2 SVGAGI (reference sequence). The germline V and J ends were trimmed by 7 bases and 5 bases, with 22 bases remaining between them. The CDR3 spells CASTPTGYNAGDTQYF. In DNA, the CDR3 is TGTGCCAGCACCCCAACAGGGTACAACGCCGGAGATACGCAGTATTTT.

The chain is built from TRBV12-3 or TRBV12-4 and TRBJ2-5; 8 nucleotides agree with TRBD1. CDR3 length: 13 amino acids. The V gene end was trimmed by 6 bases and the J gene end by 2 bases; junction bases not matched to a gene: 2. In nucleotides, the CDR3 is TGTGCCAGCAGCGACAGGGGTCAAGAGACCCAGTACTTC. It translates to CASSDRGQETQYF.

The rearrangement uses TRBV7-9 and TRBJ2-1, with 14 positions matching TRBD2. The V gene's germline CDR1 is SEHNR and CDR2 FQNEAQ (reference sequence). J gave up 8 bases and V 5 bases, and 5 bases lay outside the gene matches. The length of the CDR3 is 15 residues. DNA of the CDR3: TGTGCCAGCAGCAGACTAGCGGGAGGGTCCCATGAGCAGTTCTTC. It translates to CASSRLAGGSHEQFF.

The CDR3 nucleotides are TGTGCCATCAGTGGGTCTAGCGGGAGATCTTTCACGCAGTATTTT. Its protein is CAISGSSGRSFTQYF. V is TRBV10-3 and J is TRBJ2-3, with 10 bases aligning to TRBD2. Germline V gene data show CDR1 as ENHRY and CDR2 as SYGVKD. This CDR3 region has 15 residues. Trimming cost V 4 bases and J 9 bases; bases outside gene matches: 10.